This record covers a single TCR beta chain. Its binding antigen is unknown. No base quality values were provided; no much bigger clone lies one nucleotide off. V has 1 base trimmed and J has 3 bases trimmed; junction bases matching no gene number 7. Including cysteine and phenylalanine, the CDR3 has 15 amino acids. Just CDR3 DNA is preserved here, 45 bases in frame from base 1. The germline V gene (reference sequence) gives CDR1 as GTSNPN and CDR2 as SVGIG. The data belong to a study of blood T cell repertoires in COVID-19 (TCRdb year 2020). A note on the overall study: Collaborator samples came from the United States, Italy and Spain and covered acute and convalescent phases of COVID-19. The prospective study material was composed of cDNA or gDNA derived from T cells, B-cell-depleted T cells, or PBMCs. The dataset comprised deeply sampled blood TCRbeta repertoires from subjects exposed to, actively infected with, or recovered from COVID-19. The repertoires were released in a freely available public database meant as a resource for research on the immune response to SARS-CoV-2. The samples were drawn from the first 160 participants of the ongoing ImmuneRACE study and from 950 to 1,500 subjects provided by 6 global collaborators. Sample metadata almost always included a de-identified subject ID, COVID-19 status, age in years and sex. Where HLA class I and class II types were available, the types were taken from metadata supplied by the sample provider, not from assay-based typing. What the work shows at the level of the full study, not this receptor alone: Clinical and demographic metadata were provided uncurated, with the amount varying by source and participant.

The collaborating institutions used their own protocols to collect whole blood in K2EDTA tubes. Collaborator samples were shipped for TCRbeta analysis as frozen whole blood, isolated PBMCs, or DNA extracted from either sample type. The immunoSEQ Assay, a bias-controlled multiplex PCR, was used to amplify TCRbeta CDR3 regions from genomic DNA. Processing in the source paper ran as follows. The number of nucleated cells in each sample was estimated from the amplification of reference gene primers within the assay. To quantify the absolute abundance of each unique TCRbeta CDR3 rearrangement, sequence reads were collapsed and filtered. For each sample, productive Simpson clonality was calculated as the square root of Simpson's diversity index across productive rearrangements. As stored in TCRdb, this immuneACCESS dataset retains in-frame rearrangements with V and J assigned. A fraction of the clones does not appear; measured against another copy, unresolved V genes explain less than half of the discrepancy, and the remainder lacks a known reason. V, J and clone size derive from that table, while D and trimming were established from the DNA sequence. The sample data list about 150,000 clones, and just under 80% of these were observed just once. The top ten clonotypes cover roughly 13% of the sample.

The rearranged chain carries TRBV30 and TRBJ2-7; the junction holds 9 bases that match TRBD2. This sequence was found in an elderly woman with acute or convalescent COVID-19. The material sequenced was peripheral blood. For the CDR3, the sequence is CAWSGAGGKIYEQYF. The DNA is TGTGCCTGGAGTGGAGCGGGGGGCAAAATCTACGAGCAGTACTTC.